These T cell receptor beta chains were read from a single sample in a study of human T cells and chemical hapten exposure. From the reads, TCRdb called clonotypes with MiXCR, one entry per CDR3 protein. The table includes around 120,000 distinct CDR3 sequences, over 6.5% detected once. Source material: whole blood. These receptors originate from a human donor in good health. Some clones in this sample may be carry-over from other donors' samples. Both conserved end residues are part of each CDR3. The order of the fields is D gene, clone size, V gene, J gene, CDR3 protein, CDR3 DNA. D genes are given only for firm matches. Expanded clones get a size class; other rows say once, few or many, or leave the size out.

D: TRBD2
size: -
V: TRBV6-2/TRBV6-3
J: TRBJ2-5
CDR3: CASSPLAGRETQYF
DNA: TGTGCCAGCAGTCCGCTAGCGGGGCGAGAGACCCAGTACTTC

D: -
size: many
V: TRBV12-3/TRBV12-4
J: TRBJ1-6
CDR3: CASRPRQARNSPLHF
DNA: TGTGCCAGCAGACCTCGACAGGCTCGGAATTCACCCCTCCACTTT

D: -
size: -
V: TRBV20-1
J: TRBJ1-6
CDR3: CSARVDRNSPLHF
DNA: TGCAGTGCTAGGGTTGACCGGAATTCACCCCTCCACTTT

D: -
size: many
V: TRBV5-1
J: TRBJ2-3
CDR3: CASSFDSATDTQYF
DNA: TGCGCCAGCAGCTTTGACAGTGCCACAGATACGCAGTATTTT

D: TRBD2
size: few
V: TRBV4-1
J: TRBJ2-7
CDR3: CASSQRGLAGYEQYF
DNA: TGCGCCAGCAGCCAACGGGGACTAGCGGGGTACGAGCAGTACTTC

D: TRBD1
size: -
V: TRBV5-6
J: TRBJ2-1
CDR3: CASSTTRQGVRYNEQFF
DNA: TGTGCCAGCAGCACCACCCGACAGGGAGTAAGATACAATGAGCAGTTCTTC

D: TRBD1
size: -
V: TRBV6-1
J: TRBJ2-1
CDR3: CASITGGTSRSYNEQFF
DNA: TGTGCCAGTATTACAGGGGGCACCTCAAGATCCTACAATGAGCAGTTCTTC

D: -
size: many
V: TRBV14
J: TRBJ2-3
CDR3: CASSQGQGGYTDTQYF
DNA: TGTGCCAGCAGCCAAGGACAAGGGGGATACACAGATACGCAGTATTTT

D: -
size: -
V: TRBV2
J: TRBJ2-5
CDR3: CASSEVQLLQETQYF
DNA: TGTGCCAGCAGTGAAGTACAGCTTCTCCAAGAGACCCAGTACTTC

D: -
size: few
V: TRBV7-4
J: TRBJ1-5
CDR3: CASSLALAQRKSNQPQHF
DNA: TGTGCCAGCAGCTTAGCTCTGGCACAGCGAAAGAGTAATCAGCCCCAGCATTTT

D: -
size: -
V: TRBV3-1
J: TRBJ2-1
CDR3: CASSQGWGQTNEQFF
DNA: TGTGCCAGCAGCCAAGGATGGGGACAAACAAATGAGCAGTTCTTC

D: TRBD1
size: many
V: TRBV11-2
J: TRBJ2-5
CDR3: CASSLSAGGRETQYF
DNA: TGTGCCAGCAGCTTGAGCGCAGGGGGCCGGGAGACCCAGTACTTC

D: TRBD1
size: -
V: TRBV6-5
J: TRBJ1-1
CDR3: CASMGGTGFTEAFF
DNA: TGTGCCAGCATGGGAGGGACAGGGTTCACTGAAGCTTTCTTT

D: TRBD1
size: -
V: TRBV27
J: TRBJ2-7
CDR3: CASSRPGQYYEQYF
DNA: TGTGCCAGCAGTCGACCGGGACAGTACTACGAGCAGTACTTC

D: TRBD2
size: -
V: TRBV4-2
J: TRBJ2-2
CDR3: CASSPLGASGSANTGELFF
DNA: TGTGCCAGCAGCCCCCTGGGGGCTAGCGGGAGTGCGAACACCGGGGAGCTGTTTTTT

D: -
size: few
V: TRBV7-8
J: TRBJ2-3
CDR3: CASSQGGDTDTQYF
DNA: TGTGCCAGCAGCCAGGGGGGGGACACAGATACGCAGTATTTT

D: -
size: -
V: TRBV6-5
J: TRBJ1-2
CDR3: CASSYSSGAANYGYTF
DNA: TGTGCCAGCAGTTACTCATCCGGGGCAGCTAACTATGGCTACACCTTC

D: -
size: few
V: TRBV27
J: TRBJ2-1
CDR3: CASSQRRTEYNEQFF
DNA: TGTGCCAGCAGTCAAAGGAGGACAGAGTACAATGAGCAGTTCTTC

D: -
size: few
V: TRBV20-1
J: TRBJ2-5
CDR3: CSATRSRRPETQYF
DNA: TGCAGTGCTACAAGGAGCAGGAGACCTGAGACCCAGTACTTC

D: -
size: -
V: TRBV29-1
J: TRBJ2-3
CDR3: CSVEDRGTDTQYF
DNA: TGCAGCGTTGAAGACAGAGGCACAGATACGCAGTATTTT

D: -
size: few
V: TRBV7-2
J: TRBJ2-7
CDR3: CASSPPGLAYEQYF
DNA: TGTGCCAGCAGCCCGCCGGGACTGGCCTACGAGCAGTACTTC

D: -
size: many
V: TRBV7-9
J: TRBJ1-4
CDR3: CASSPRGGPPNEKLFF
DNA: TGTGCCAGCAGCCCACGGGGCGGGCCTCCTAATGAAAAACTGTTTTTT

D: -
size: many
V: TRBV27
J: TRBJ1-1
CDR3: CASSLAGRTEAFF
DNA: TGTGCCAGCAGTTTAGCGGGTAGGACTGAAGCTTTCTTT

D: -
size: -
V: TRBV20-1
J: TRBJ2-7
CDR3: CSAREGTSLLEQYF
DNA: TGCAGTGCTAGAGAGGGGACCTCTCTGCTCGAGCAGTACTTT

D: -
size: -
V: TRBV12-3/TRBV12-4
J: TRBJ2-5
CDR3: CASSLGAFTGSGGNQYF
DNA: TGTGCCAGCAGTTTAGGGGCGTTTACAGGGTCCGGAGGGAACCAGTACTTC

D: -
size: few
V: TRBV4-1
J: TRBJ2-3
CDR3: CASSQLPRRGRSDTQYF
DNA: TGCGCCAGCAGCCAACTTCCCCGGAGAGGACGTTCAGATACGCAGTATTTT

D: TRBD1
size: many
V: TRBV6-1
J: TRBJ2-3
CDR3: CASSSGTDPSTDTQYF
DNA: TGTGCCAGCAGTAGTGGGACAGACCCTAGCACAGATACGCAGTATTTT

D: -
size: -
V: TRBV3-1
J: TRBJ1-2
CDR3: CASSQVRGVGGYTF
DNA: TGTGCCAGCAGCCAAGTAAGGGGCGTGGGTGGCTACACCTTC